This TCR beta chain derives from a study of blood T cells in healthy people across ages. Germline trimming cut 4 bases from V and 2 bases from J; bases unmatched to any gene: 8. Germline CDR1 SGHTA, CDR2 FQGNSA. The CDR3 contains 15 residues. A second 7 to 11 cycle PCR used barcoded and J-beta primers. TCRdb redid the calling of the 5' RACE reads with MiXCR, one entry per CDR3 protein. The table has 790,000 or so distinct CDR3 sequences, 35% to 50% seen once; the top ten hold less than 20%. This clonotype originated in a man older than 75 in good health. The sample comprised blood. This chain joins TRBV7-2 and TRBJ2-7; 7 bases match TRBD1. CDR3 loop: CASSWWGTATYEQYF. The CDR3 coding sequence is TGTGCCAGCAGCTGGTGGGGGACAGCCACCTACGAGCAGTACTTC.